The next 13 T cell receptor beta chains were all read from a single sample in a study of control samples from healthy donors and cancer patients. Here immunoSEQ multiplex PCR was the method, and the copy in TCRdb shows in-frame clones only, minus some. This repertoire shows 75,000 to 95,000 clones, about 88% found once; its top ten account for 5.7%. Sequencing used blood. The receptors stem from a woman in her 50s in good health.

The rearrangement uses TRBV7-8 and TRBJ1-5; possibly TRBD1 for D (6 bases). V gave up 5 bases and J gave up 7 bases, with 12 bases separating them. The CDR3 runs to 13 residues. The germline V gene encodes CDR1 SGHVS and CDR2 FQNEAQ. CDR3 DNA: TGTGCCAGCAGCCCCGGCAGGGGACAGCCCCAGCATTTT. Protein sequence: CASSPGRGQPQHF.

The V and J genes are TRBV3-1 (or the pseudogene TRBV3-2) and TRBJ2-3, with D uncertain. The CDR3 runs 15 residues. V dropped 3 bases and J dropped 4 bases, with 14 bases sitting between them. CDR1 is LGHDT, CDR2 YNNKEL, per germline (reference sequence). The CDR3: CASSHSTDRADTQYF. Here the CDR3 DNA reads TGTGCCAGCAGCCACTCGACGGACCGGGCAGATACGCAGTATTTT.

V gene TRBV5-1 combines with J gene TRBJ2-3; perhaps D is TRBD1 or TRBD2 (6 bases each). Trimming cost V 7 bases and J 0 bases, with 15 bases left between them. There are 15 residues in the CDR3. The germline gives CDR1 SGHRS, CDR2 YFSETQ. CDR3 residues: CASSTRGLSTDTQYF. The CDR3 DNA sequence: TGCGCCAGCTCCACTCGGGGGCTGAGCACAGATACGCAGTATTTT.

The CDR3 nucleotides read TGTGCCAGCAGCTCGCGGGGAGGTAAAGGATGGATGAACACTGAAGCTTTCTTT. Amino acids: CASSSRGGKGWMNTEAFF. The J gene is TRBJ1-1, the V gene TRBV7-8; D uncertain. CDR3 length: 18 residues. Germline CDR1 is SGHVS and CDR2 is FQNEAQ. V shed 4 bases and J shed 0 bases, with 21 bases lying between them.

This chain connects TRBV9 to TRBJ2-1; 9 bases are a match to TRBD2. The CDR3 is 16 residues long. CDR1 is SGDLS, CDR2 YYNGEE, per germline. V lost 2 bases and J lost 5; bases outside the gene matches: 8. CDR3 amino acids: CASSVGGGAINNEQFF. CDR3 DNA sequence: TGTGCCAGCAGCGTGGGCGGGGGGGCCATTAACAATGAGCAGTTCTTC.

The CDR3 bases are TGTGCCAGTATGCGAGGGACCTACAATGAGCAGTTCTTC. Its protein is CASMRGTYNEQFF. The chain has TRBV19 and TRBJ2-1, with D perhaps TRBD2 (5 bases). There are 13 residues in the CDR3. Trimming took off 7 bases at V and 2 bases at J, with 9 bases between the two ends. Per the germline V gene, CDR1 is LNHDA and CDR2 is SQIVND (reference sequence).

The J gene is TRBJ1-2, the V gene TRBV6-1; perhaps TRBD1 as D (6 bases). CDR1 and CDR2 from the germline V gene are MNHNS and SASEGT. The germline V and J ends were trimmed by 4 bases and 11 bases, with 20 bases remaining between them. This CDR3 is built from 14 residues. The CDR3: CASSAPGALVRYTF. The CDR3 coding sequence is TGTGCCAGCAGTGCTCCAGGGGCTCTCGTGAGGTACACCTTC.

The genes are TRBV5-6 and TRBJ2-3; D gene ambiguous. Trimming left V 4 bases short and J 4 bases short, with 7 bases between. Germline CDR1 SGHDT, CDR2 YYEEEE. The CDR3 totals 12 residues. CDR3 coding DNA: TGTGCCAGCAGCGCCCCAGCAGATACGCAGTATTTT. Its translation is CASSAPADTQYF.

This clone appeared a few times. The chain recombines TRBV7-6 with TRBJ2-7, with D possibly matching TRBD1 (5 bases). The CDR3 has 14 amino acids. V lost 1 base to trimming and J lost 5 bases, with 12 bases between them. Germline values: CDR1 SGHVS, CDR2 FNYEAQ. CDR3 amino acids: CASSLGQGRDEQYF. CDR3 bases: TGTGCCAGCAGCTTAGGCCAGGGAAGAGACGAGCAGTACTTC.

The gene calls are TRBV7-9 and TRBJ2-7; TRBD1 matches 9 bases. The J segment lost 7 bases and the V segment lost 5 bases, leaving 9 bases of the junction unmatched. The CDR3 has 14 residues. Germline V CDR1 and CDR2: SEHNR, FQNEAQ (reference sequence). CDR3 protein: CASSLQSGTGEQYF. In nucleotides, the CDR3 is TGTGCCAGCAGCCTCCAATCAGGGACAGGGGAGCAGTACTTC.

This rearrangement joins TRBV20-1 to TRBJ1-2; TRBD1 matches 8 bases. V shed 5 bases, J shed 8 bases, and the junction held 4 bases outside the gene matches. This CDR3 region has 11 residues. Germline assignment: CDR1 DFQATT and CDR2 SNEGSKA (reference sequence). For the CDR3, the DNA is TGCAGTGCTCTGACAGGGGACGGCTACACCTTC. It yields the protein CSALTGDGYTF.

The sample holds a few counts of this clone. The CDR3 sequence is CASSRTASTDTQYF. The CDR3 coding sequence is TGTGCCAGCAGCCGGACGGCTTCGACAGATACGCAGTATTTT. This chain joins TRBV6-5 and TRBJ2-3; D not resolved. Germline CDR1 MNHEY, CDR2 SVGAGI. This CDR3 has 14 amino acids. The ends were cut back, 6 bases at V and 3 bases at J, with 13 bases in the middle.

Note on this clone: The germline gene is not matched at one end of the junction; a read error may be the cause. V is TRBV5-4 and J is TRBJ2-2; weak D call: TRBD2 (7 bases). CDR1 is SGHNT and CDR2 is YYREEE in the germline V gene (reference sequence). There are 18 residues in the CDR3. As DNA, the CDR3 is TGTGCCCGCAGCCCGGCTTTAGGGGGGGGGCCTTCCACCGGGGAGCTGTTTTTT. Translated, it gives CARSPALGGGPSTGELFF.